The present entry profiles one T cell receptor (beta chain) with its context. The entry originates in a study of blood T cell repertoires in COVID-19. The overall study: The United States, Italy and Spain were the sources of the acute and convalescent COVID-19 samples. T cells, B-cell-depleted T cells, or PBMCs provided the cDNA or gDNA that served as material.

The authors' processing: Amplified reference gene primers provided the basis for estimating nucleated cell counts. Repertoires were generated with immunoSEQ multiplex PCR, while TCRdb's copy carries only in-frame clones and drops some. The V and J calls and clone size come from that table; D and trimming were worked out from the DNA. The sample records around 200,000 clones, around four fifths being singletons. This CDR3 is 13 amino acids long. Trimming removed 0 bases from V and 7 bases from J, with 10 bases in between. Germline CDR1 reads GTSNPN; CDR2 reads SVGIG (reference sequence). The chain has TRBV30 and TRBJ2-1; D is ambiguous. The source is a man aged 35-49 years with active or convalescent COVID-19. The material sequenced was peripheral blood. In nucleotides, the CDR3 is TGTGCCTGGAGTGTAGGAGTGGCAAATGAGCAGTTCTTC. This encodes CAWSVGVANEQFF.